These 23 T cell receptor beta chains were sequenced from one sample in a study of human T cells and chemical hapten exposure. TCRdb reprocessed the RACE reads via MiXCR and lists one record per CDR3 protein. The repertoire holds 75,000 to 90,000 distinct CDR3 sequences, with more than 9% as singletons. Regarding time point: patch test 2, 6 weeks after DPC sensitization. The treatment denotes: therapeutic diphenylcyclopropenone sensitization with weekly scalp DPC. Here the sequenced sample was whole blood, taken in connection with sensitization to the hapten diphenylcyclopropenone (DPC). The receptors stem from a woman aged 45-65 years with alopecia areata. Some clones in this sample may be carry-over from other donors' samples.

J is TRBJ2-2 and V is TRBV20-1; D is unclear. This CDR3 region has 12 residues. The V gene lost 0 bases and the J gene lost 6 bases, with 5 bases spanning the gap. From germline, CDR1 is DFQATT and CDR2 SNEGSKA (reference sequence). The CDR3 loop is CSAREFSGELFF. CDR3 DNA sequence: TGCAGTGCTAGAGAATTTTCCGGGGAGCTGTTTTTT.

This clonotype was seen ten or more times. This sequence joins TRBV30 and TRBJ2-4, with D possibly matching TRBD2 (6 bases). Per germline, CDR1 GTSNPN and CDR2 SVGIG (reference sequence). V dropped 4 bases and J dropped 10 bases, with 14 bases sitting between them. The CDR3 runs to 12 residues. This chain's CDR3 is CAWNFMGGIQYF. CDR3 DNA sequence: TGTGCCTGGAATTTTATGGGGGGTATTCAGTACTTC. The full variable domain, in which reference TRBV30 and TRBJ2-4 provide the parts outside the CDR3, is SQTIHQWPATLVQPVGSPLSLECTVEGTSNPNLYWYRQAAGRGLQLLFYSVGIGQISSEVPQNLSASRPQDRQFILSSKKLLLSDSGFYLCAWNFMGGIQYFGAGTRLSVL.

Ten or more counts support this clonotype. The genes are TRBV29-1 and TRBJ1-2; D gene unclear. The CDR3 has 11 residues. Germline CDR1 SQVTM, CDR2 ANQGSEA. V lost 1 base, J lost 8 bases, and 8 bases lay in between. CDR3 coding DNA: TGCAGCGTTGAAGCGGGTCAAGGCTACACCTTC. The encoded protein is CSVEAGQGYTF.

The rearrangement links TRBV9 to TRBJ1-5; unclear D gene. CDR3 length: 15 amino acids. The V end lost 4 bases, the J end lost 6 bases, and 17 bases lay between the germline ends. The germline V gene has CDR1 SGDLS and CDR2 YYNGEE. The CDR3 loop is CASSSLGTAGQPQHF. The CDR3 coding sequence is TGTGCCAGCAGCTCATTGGGTACGGCGGGTCAGCCCCAGCATTTT.

This chain joins TRBV12-3 or TRBV12-4 and TRBJ2-7; no definite D call. The CDR3 runs 13 residues. The V gene lost 4 bases and the J gene lost 3 bases, with 10 bases spanning the gap. The CDR3 region has the DNA TGTGCCAGCAGTTCCATCCCACGCTACGAGCAGTACTTC. Translated, it gives CASSSIPRYEQYF.

This clonotype has ten or more counts. V gene TRBV7-6 combines with J gene TRBJ1-2; D gene uncertain. V gave up 0 bases and J gave up 7 bases, with 12 bases separating them. The CDR3 covers 14 residues. Looked up from germline, CDR1 is SGHVS and CDR2 is FNYEAQ. The CDR3 bases are TGTGCCAGCAGCTTAGCGTCGGCAGGAACTGGCTACACCTTC. Amino acid sequence: CASSLASAGTGYTF.

This clonotype was detected ten times or more. The chain uses TRBV20-1 and TRBJ2-7; TRBD2 matches 8 bases. Germline lookup yields CDR1 DFQATT and CDR2 SNEGSKA (reference sequence). The CDR3 runs to 15 residues. J lost 4 bases, V lost 2 bases, and 10 bases had no gene match. CDR3 residues: CSARLPSGSRYEQYF. CDR3 coding DNA: TGCAGTGCTAGACTCCCCAGCGGGAGTAGGTACGAGCAGTACTTC.

This clonotype has more than one count but fewer than ten. V is TRBV7-2 and J is TRBJ1-2, with 7 bases that match TRBD1. CDR1 is SGHTA and CDR2 is FQGNSA in the germline V gene. CDR3 length equals 15 residues. Losses at the gene ends were 3 bases for V and 6 bases for J; bases not matched to a gene: 10. CDR3 region: CASSLQGEPVDGYTF. As DNA, the CDR3 is TGTGCCAGCAGCTTGCAGGGGGAGCCGGTGGATGGCTACACCTTC.

The V gene is TRBV5-1, the J gene TRBJ2-7; perhaps TRBD2 as D (6 bases). Germline CDR1 reads SGHRS; CDR2 reads YFSETQ. With 4 bases removed from V and 0 bases from J, the gap between germline ends came to 17 bases. The length of the CDR3 is 16 residues. The CDR3 here is CASSQREIGSSYEQYF. The CDR3 nucleotides are TGCGCCAGCAGCCAACGCGAAATCGGGAGCTCCTACGAGCAGTACTTC.

This clonotype appeared many times. The V gene is TRBV7-6, the J gene TRBJ2-1; D remains unclear. Germline CDR1 is SGHVS and CDR2 is FNYEAQ. V was cut by 5 bases and J by 5 bases, with 10 bases left in between. The CDR3 has 13 residues. The DNA for the CDR3 is TGTGCCAGCAGCCAGAGACACCACAATGAGCAGTTCTTC. Amino acid sequence: CASSQRHHNEQFF.

This clonotype was observed a few times. This chain connects TRBV11-2 to TRBJ1-1; D is ambiguous. This CDR3 has 10 amino acids. Per germline, CDR1 SGHAT and CDR2 FQNNGV. Trimming stripped 6 bases from V and 3 bases from J, with 2 bases between. CDR3 sequence reads: CASSHTEAFF. CDR3 coding DNA: TGTGCCAGCAGTCACACTGAAGCTTTCTTT.

This clonotype showed up many times. The gene calls are TRBV7-2 and TRBJ2-3; TRBD2 might be the D (5 bases). Trimming removed 2 bases at V and 6 bases at J, with 30 bases between. The CDR3 has 20 residues. Germline CDR1 and CDR2: SGHTA and FQGNSA. As DNA, the CDR3 is TGTGCCAGCAGCTTACAGGCCTCTTCCGGGATAGCAATTAGTAGCGATACGCAGTATTTT. The encoded protein is CASSLQASSGIAISSDTQYF.

This clonotype was detected many times. J is TRBJ2-1 and V is TRBV29-1; 8 nucleotides align to TRBD2. The ends lost 6 bases at V and 3 bases at J; junction bases unmatched: 7. Germline values: CDR1 SQVTM, CDR2 ANQGSEA. CDR3 length equals 14 residues. The CDR3 sequence is CSVAGTRSYNEQFF. CDR3 nucleotide sequence: TGCAGCGTGGCCGGGACTAGGAGCTACAATGAGCAGTTCTTC.

Remarks on this clonotype: Mismatch with germline at one junction end may stem from a read error. The rearrangement uses TRBV6-2 or TRBV6-3 and TRBJ2-1, with TRBD2 matching 10 bases. In germline, CDR1 is MNHEY, CDR2 SVGEGT. The CDR3 is 16 residues long. The CDR3 DNA reads as TGTGTCAGCATCCGACGGAGCGGGAGGGCCGAGAATGAGCAGTTCTTC. Translating it yields CVSIRRSGRAENEQFF.

J is TRBJ2-3 and V is TRBV7-2, with 7 positions matching TRBD2. The ends lost 5 bases at V and 0 bases at J; junction bases unmatched: 11. CDR3 length: 17 residues. Germline V gene sequence: CDR1 SGHTA, CDR2 FQGNSA. CDR3 in DNA: TGTGCCAGCAGCCCATTCGGTCCTAGCGGTAGCACAGATACGCAGTATTTT. It codes for CASSPFGPSGSTDTQYF.

The rearrangement uses TRBV20-1 and TRBJ2-3, with TRBD2 matching over 13 bases. Germline CDR1 is DFQATT and CDR2 is SNEGSKA (reference sequence). The V gene end was trimmed by 3 bases and the J gene end by 4 bases; junction bases not matched to a gene: 10. This CDR3 is built from 17 residues. The chain's CDR3 is CSASGTSGMGPSDTQYF. The CDR3 bases are TGCAGTGCTAGCGGGACTAGCGGGATGGGGCCCTCAGATACGCAGTATTTT.

This clonotype has only a few counts. The V gene is TRBV18, the J gene TRBJ1-2; TRBD1 aligns across 7 bases. Per germline, CDR1 KGHSH and CDR2 LQKENI. The CDR3 loop spans 13 amino acids. V shed 3 bases and J 3 bases; nucleotides not matched to a gene: 1. CDR3 DNA: TGTGCCAGCTCACCTGGGACAGACTATGGCTACACCTTC. Residues: CASSPGTDYGYTF.

There are a few counts of this clonotype. The rearrangement links TRBV4-3 to TRBJ2-7; D is perhaps TRBD1 (5 bases). The CDR3 length is 14 residues. Germline V gene data show CDR1 as LGHNA and CDR2 as YSLEER. The V and J ends lost 0 bases and 4 bases respectively, with 10 bases between them. CDR3 DNA: TGCGCCAGCAGCCAAGACAGGGCCAATTACGAGCAGTACTTC. Its translation is CASSQDRANYEQYF.

This clonotype was found many times. The rearrangement joins TRBV28 to TRBJ2-2; perhaps TRBD1 as D (5 bases). Germline loops: CDR1 MDHEN, CDR2 SYDVKM. The CDR3 is 13 amino acids. Trimming pared 6 bases from V and 5 bases from J, leaving 10 bases between. CDR3 coding DNA: TGTGCCAGCAGCCTCGACAGTACCGGGGAGCTGTTTTTT. The encoded protein is CASSLDSTGELFF.

The J gene is TRBJ1-6, the V gene TRBV9; D is possibly TRBD1 (6 bases). This CDR3 has 15 amino acids. Between the trimmed V and J ends, which lost 3 bases and 5 bases, there was a span of 12 bases. Germline V lookup: CDR1 SGDLS, CDR2 YYNGEE. CDR3 amino acids: CASSAGGDNNSPLHF. The CDR3 bases are TGTGCCAGCAGCGCCGGCGGGGACAATAATTCACCCCTCCACTTT.

This clonotype came up many times. The chain combines TRBV11-3 with TRBJ2-2; TRBD2 matches at 10 bases. Losses at the gene ends were 1 base for V and 4 bases for J; bases not matched to a gene: 3. Per the germline V gene, CDR1 is SGHNT and CDR2 is YENEEA. This CDR3 region has 16 residues. The CDR3 is CASSLGIAGGTGELFF. In DNA form, the CDR3 reads TGTGCCAGCAGCTTAGGGATAGCGGGAGGCACCGGGGAGCTGTTTTTT.

This clonotype was observed many times. The chain has TRBV6-4 and TRBJ1-1; TRBD1 is a possible D gene (6 bases). Germline CDR1 reads MRHNA; CDR2 reads SNTAGT. V lost 3 bases to trimming and J lost 1 base, with 6 bases between them. The length of the CDR3 is 13 residues. The CDR3 loop reads CASSEGQNTEAFF. CDR3 DNA sequence: TGTGCCAGCAGTGAGGGACAGAACACTGAAGCTTTCTTT.

This clonotype was observed a handful of times. The V gene is TRBV7-2, the J gene TRBJ1-4; the D is unclear. CDR3 length: 14 residues. CDR1 is SGHTA, CDR2 FQGNSA, per germline. Trimming pared 4 bases from V and 4 bases from J, leaving 10 bases between. CDR3 region: CASSSRRSNEKLFF. The CDR3 DNA is TGTGCCAGCAGCTCCCGACGGAGTAATGAAAAACTGTTTTTT. Looking up the rest from reference TRBV7-2 and TRBJ1-4 gives the full variable domain: GAGVSQSPSNKVTEKGKDVELRCDPISGHTALYWYRQSLGQGLEFLIYFQGNSAPDKSGLPSDRFSAERTGGSVSTLTIQRTQQEDSAVYLCASSSRRSNEKLFFGSGTQLSVL.